The 24 T cell receptor beta chains presented below share a single source sample, sequenced in a study of OX40 agonist ivuxolimab in advanced cancers. Repertoires were generated with immunoSEQ multiplex PCR, while TCRdb's copy carries only in-frame clones and drops some. The sample records under 80,000 clones, around nine tenths being singletons. This sample comprised CD4+ or CD8+ T cells sorted from blood, obtained in a trial of the OX40 agonist ivuxolimab. The receptors stem from an adult with an advanced solid tumor such as melanoma, head and neck, liver or kidney cancer.

The chain uses TRBV27 and TRBJ1-1, with 10 bases identical to TRBD1. The germline gives CDR1 MNHEY, CDR2 SMNVEV (reference sequence). V trimming: 1 base; J trimming: 5 bases; junction bases outside the gene matches: 7. CDR3 length: 16 residues. The CDR3 here is CASSLFLTGGRTEAFF. CDR3 nucleotides: TGTGCCAGCAGTTTATTCCTGACAGGGGGCAGGACTGAAGCTTTCTTT.

This clone appeared a few times. The chain has TRBV6-5 and TRBJ2-7; 7 positions agree with TRBD1. The trim removed 7 bases at V and 5 bases at J, leaving 11 bases unmatched. Germline CDR1 MNHEY, CDR2 SVGAGI. The CDR3 has 14 amino acids. Written as DNA, the CDR3 is TGTGCCAGCATCGTCCGACAGGGTGCCCACGAGCAGTACTTC. This encodes CASIVRQGAHEQYF.

The chain links TRBV28 to TRBJ2-7, with D maybe TRBD2 (6 bases). V was cut by 3 bases and J by 2 bases, with 14 bases left in between. CDR1 and CDR2 (germline): MDHEN, SYDVKM. This CDR3 spans 15 amino acids. CDR3 DNA: TGTGCCAGCAGTTTCTTGGGAGGAGCGACCTACGAGCAGTACTTC. Its translation: CASSFLGGATYEQYF.

CDR3 residues: CASSVDPYYEQYF. CDR3 DNA: TGTGCCAGCAGTGTCGACCCGTACTACGAGCAGTACTTC. J is TRBJ2-7 and V is TRBV6-1; D remains ambiguous. The CDR3 spans 13 residues. CDR1 is MNHNS and CDR2 is SASEGT in the germline V gene. The V end was cut by 4 bases, the J end by 3 bases, with 10 bases between.

The genes are TRBV18 and TRBJ1-3, with 9 bases that match TRBD1. This CDR3 is built from 15 residues. Germline CDR1 KGHSH, CDR2 LQKENI. The junction had 3 bases not matched to a gene; V was cut back by 2 bases and J by 4 bases. The CDR3 coding sequence is TGTGCCAGCTCACCATTGGGACAGGGAGGAAACACCATATATTTT. Translated: CASSPLGQGGNTIYF.

The chain combines TRBV30 with TRBJ2-5; possibly TRBD2 for D (5 bases). The CDR3 is made up of 12 amino acids. V lost 5 bases and J lost 9, with 16 bases in between. CDR1 and CDR2 (germline): GTSNPN, SVGIG (reference sequence). The CDR3 reads CAWALSAGPQYF. In DNA, the CDR3 is TGTGCCTGGGCCCTCTCTGCGGGCCCCCAGTACTTC.

The chain carries TRBV7-9 and TRBJ2-5; TRBD2 matches at 8 bases. Near its end, the DNA agrees better with TRBJ2-7, so the J call may be wrong. Germline loops: CDR1 SEHNR, CDR2 FQNEAQ (reference sequence). This CDR3 has 15 residues. The CDR3 sequence is CASSLVGGRSYEQYF. The CDR3 coding sequence is TGTGCCAGCAGCTTAGTAGGCGGGAGGTCTTACGAGCAGTACTTC.

The chain employs TRBV30 and TRBJ2-3, with a tentative D call TRBD1 (5 bases). Trimming removed 2 bases from V and 0 bases from J, with 12 bases in between. The CDR3 has 15 residues. Per the germline V gene, CDR1 is GTSNPN and CDR2 is SVGIG (reference sequence). CDR3 region: CAWSRKGASTDTQYF. As DNA, the CDR3 is TGTGCCTGGAGTAGGAAAGGGGCCAGCACAGATACGCAGTATTTT.

The chain couples TRBV29-1 to TRBJ2-7; TRBD1 agrees at 10 bases. Germline V gene sequence: CDR1 SQVTM, CDR2 ANQGSEA. The CDR3 extends over 16 amino acids. J was trimmed by 3 bases and V by 6 bases; bases with no gene match: 14. Here the CDR3 DNA reads TGCAGCGTCGGAGGGGGTCCCGGACAGGGGGTCTACGAGCAGTACTTC. Encoded protein: CSVGGGPGQGVYEQYF.

This clone came up once. The chain combines TRBV5-1 with TRBJ2-3, with TRBD1 identical over 7 bases. CDR1 is SGHRS and CDR2 is YFSETQ in the germline V gene. This CDR3 spans 17 amino acids. J lost 0 bases, V lost 8 bases, and 15 bases had no gene match. CDR3 loop: CASKLTGRTLSTDTQYF. As DNA, the CDR3 is TGCGCCAGTAAGCTGACAGGGCGAACCCTAAGCACAGATACGCAGTATTTT.

The CDR3 DNA is TGTGCCAGTAGTAATCGGGACAGGGGGCGAACCGGGGAGCTGTTTTTT. Translation: CASSNRDRGRTGELFF. This chain links TRBV19 with TRBJ2-2; 12 bases are a match to TRBD1. The junction had 5 bases not matched to a gene; V was cut back by 4 bases and J by 5 bases. The CDR3 extends over 16 amino acids. In germline, CDR1 is LNHDA, CDR2 SQIVND (reference sequence).

This sequence joins TRBV7-9 and TRBJ2-2; possible D gene TRBD2, 6 bases. The CDR3 has 18 amino acids. V lost 5 bases to trimming and J lost 5 bases, with 24 bases between them. From germline, CDR1 is SEHNR and CDR2 FQNEAQ (reference sequence). CDR3 coding DNA: TGTGCCAGCAGCCCGTCTCCCGTAGGCAGCGGGTGGACCGGGGAGCTGTTTTTT. It translates to CASSPSPVGSGWTGELFF. The variable domain in full, completed from reference TRBV7-9 and TRBJ2-2, reads DTGVSQNPRHKITKRGQNVTFRCDPISEHNRLYWYRQTLGQGPEFLTYFQNEAQLEKSRLLSDRFSAERPKGSFSTLEIQRTEQGDSAMYLCASSPSPVGSGWTGELFFGEGSRLTVL.

The chain employs TRBV4-3 and TRBJ1-6, with D perhaps TRBD1 (6 bases). The V end lost 2 bases, the J end lost 7 bases, and 15 bases lay between the germline ends. Germline-derived CDR1 and CDR2 are LGHNA and YSLEER. The CDR3 extends over 16 amino acids. The CDR3 reads CASSQYWGQLNSPLHF. The CDR3 DNA follows: TGCGCCAGCAGCCAATATTGGGGACAATTAAATTCACCCCTCCACTTT.

This chain connects TRBV5-5 to TRBJ1-4; D not resolved. The length of the CDR3 is 14 residues. Germline CDR1 reads SGHKS; CDR2 reads YYEKEE (reference sequence). The germline V and J ends were trimmed by 0 bases and 8 bases, with 11 bases remaining between them. Here the CDR3 DNA reads TGTGCCAGCAGCTTGGGACCAGGAAGGGAAAAACTGTTTTTT. The encoded protein is CASSLGPGREKLFF.

This chain connects TRBV18 to TRBJ1-4; possible D gene TRBD1, 6 bases. CDR3 length equals 17 residues. Trimming shortened V by 4 bases and J by 5 bases, and 20 bases separated the two germline ends. Per germline, CDR1 KGHSH and CDR2 LQKENI. This chain's CDR3 is CASSQNRDTGLNEKLFF. The CDR3 nucleotides read TGTGCCAGCTCACAGAACCGGGACACCGGACTGAATGAAAAACTGTTTTTT. The complete variable domain, with remaining parts taken from reference TRBV18 and TRBJ1-4, reads NAGVMQNPRHLVRRRGQEARLRCSPMKGHSHVYWYRQLPEEGLKFMVYLQKENIIDESGMPKERFSAEFPKEGPSILRIQQVVRGDSAAYFCASSQNRDTGLNEKLFFGSGTQLSVL.

This clone was seen a single time. The V gene is TRBV6-5, the J gene TRBJ1-4; D might be TRBD1 (5 bases). V lost 8 bases and J 7 bases, leaving 17 bases between the germline ends. There are 14 residues in the CDR3. Germline-derived CDR1 and CDR2 are MNHEY and SVGAGI. In DNA, the CDR3 is TGTGCCAGCTCGTACGGGGGAGTGACTGAAAAACTGTTTTTT. Its protein product is CASSYGGVTEKLFF.

J is TRBJ2-5 and V is TRBV6-5; D unclear. This CDR3 is built from 13 residues. Germline V gene lookup returns CDR1 MNHEY and CDR2 SVGAGI. V gave up 6 bases and J gave up 5 bases, with 13 bases separating them. Written as DNA, the CDR3 is TGTGCCAGCAGGGATGGGGTCGGGGAGACCCAGTACTTC. This translates into CASRDGVGETQYF.

V is TRBV7-9 and J is TRBJ2-1; a possible D gene is TRBD2 (7 bases). There are 13 residues in the CDR3. Germline V lookup: CDR1 SEHNR, CDR2 FQNEAQ (reference sequence). V was clipped by 0 bases and J by 10 bases, with 10 bases between them. The CDR3 nucleotides read TGTGCCAGCAGCTTAGCGGGGGGGCAGGAGCAGTTCTTC. Translating it yields CASSLAGGQEQFF.

The V and J genes are TRBV19 and TRBJ1-5; D perhaps matches TRBD1 (5 bases). The CDR3 spans 15 residues. Trimming cost V 0 bases and J 1 base, with 7 bases left between them. Per the germline V gene, CDR1 is LNHDA and CDR2 is SQIVND (reference sequence). CDR3 in DNA: TGTGCCAGTAGTATAGAACAGGCGAGCAATCAGCCCCAGCATTTT. It translates to CASSIEQASNQPQHF.

The chain employs TRBV5-1 and TRBJ1-1; 9 bases align to TRBD1. The V gene's germline CDR1 is SGHRS and CDR2 YFSETQ. The CDR3 length is 15 residues. V trimming: 4 bases; J trimming: 2 bases; junction bases outside the gene matches: 6. For the CDR3, the DNA is TGCGCCAGCAGCAGGGAGGGACAGGGAAACACTGAAGCTTTCTTT. This gives the protein CASSREGQGNTEAFF.

V is TRBV25-1 and J is TRBJ1-5, with a tentative D call TRBD1 (6 bases). The CDR3 spans 17 residues. Trimming stripped 5 bases from V and 1 base from J, with 18 bases between. Germline CDR1 MGHDK, CDR2 SYGVNS. CDR3 residues: CASSPGGALTSNQPQHF. DNA for the CDR3: TGTGCCAGCAGTCCGGGGGGGGCCCTAACCAGCAATCAGCCCCAGCATTTT.

In this sample, this clone turned up a few times. J is TRBJ1-2 and V is TRBV7-9, with 10 bases lining up with TRBD1. J lost 8 bases, V lost 0 bases, and 9 bases had no gene match. The germline CDR1 and CDR2 sequences are SEHNR and FQNEAQ (reference sequence). This CDR3 has 16 residues. CDR3 loop: CASSLAGQGVSLGYTF. Here the CDR3 DNA reads TGTGCCAGCAGCTTAGCAGGACAGGGGGTTTCTCTGGGCTACACCTTC.

The chain is built from TRBV29-1 and TRBJ1-4; D remains ambiguous. V was trimmed by 6 bases and J by 8 bases, leaving 16 bases between them. This CDR3 is 13 amino acids long. Germline-derived CDR1 and CDR2 are SQVTM and ANQGSEA. The CDR3 nucleotides read TGCAGCGTCCTGCCCGCCTCCCGCGAAAAACTGTTTTTT. Amino acids: CSVLPASREKLFF.

The V call is TRBV29-1, the J call TRBJ1-1; TRBD1 matches 8 bases. CDR1 is SQVTM and CDR2 is ANQGSEA in the germline V gene. Unmatched junction bases numbered 10, after V lost 6 bases and J lost 7 bases. This CDR3 has 13 amino acids. The DNA for the CDR3 is TGCAGCGTACGGGGGGGGACAGGCCTTGAAGCTTTCTTT. Protein: CSVRGGTGLEAFF.